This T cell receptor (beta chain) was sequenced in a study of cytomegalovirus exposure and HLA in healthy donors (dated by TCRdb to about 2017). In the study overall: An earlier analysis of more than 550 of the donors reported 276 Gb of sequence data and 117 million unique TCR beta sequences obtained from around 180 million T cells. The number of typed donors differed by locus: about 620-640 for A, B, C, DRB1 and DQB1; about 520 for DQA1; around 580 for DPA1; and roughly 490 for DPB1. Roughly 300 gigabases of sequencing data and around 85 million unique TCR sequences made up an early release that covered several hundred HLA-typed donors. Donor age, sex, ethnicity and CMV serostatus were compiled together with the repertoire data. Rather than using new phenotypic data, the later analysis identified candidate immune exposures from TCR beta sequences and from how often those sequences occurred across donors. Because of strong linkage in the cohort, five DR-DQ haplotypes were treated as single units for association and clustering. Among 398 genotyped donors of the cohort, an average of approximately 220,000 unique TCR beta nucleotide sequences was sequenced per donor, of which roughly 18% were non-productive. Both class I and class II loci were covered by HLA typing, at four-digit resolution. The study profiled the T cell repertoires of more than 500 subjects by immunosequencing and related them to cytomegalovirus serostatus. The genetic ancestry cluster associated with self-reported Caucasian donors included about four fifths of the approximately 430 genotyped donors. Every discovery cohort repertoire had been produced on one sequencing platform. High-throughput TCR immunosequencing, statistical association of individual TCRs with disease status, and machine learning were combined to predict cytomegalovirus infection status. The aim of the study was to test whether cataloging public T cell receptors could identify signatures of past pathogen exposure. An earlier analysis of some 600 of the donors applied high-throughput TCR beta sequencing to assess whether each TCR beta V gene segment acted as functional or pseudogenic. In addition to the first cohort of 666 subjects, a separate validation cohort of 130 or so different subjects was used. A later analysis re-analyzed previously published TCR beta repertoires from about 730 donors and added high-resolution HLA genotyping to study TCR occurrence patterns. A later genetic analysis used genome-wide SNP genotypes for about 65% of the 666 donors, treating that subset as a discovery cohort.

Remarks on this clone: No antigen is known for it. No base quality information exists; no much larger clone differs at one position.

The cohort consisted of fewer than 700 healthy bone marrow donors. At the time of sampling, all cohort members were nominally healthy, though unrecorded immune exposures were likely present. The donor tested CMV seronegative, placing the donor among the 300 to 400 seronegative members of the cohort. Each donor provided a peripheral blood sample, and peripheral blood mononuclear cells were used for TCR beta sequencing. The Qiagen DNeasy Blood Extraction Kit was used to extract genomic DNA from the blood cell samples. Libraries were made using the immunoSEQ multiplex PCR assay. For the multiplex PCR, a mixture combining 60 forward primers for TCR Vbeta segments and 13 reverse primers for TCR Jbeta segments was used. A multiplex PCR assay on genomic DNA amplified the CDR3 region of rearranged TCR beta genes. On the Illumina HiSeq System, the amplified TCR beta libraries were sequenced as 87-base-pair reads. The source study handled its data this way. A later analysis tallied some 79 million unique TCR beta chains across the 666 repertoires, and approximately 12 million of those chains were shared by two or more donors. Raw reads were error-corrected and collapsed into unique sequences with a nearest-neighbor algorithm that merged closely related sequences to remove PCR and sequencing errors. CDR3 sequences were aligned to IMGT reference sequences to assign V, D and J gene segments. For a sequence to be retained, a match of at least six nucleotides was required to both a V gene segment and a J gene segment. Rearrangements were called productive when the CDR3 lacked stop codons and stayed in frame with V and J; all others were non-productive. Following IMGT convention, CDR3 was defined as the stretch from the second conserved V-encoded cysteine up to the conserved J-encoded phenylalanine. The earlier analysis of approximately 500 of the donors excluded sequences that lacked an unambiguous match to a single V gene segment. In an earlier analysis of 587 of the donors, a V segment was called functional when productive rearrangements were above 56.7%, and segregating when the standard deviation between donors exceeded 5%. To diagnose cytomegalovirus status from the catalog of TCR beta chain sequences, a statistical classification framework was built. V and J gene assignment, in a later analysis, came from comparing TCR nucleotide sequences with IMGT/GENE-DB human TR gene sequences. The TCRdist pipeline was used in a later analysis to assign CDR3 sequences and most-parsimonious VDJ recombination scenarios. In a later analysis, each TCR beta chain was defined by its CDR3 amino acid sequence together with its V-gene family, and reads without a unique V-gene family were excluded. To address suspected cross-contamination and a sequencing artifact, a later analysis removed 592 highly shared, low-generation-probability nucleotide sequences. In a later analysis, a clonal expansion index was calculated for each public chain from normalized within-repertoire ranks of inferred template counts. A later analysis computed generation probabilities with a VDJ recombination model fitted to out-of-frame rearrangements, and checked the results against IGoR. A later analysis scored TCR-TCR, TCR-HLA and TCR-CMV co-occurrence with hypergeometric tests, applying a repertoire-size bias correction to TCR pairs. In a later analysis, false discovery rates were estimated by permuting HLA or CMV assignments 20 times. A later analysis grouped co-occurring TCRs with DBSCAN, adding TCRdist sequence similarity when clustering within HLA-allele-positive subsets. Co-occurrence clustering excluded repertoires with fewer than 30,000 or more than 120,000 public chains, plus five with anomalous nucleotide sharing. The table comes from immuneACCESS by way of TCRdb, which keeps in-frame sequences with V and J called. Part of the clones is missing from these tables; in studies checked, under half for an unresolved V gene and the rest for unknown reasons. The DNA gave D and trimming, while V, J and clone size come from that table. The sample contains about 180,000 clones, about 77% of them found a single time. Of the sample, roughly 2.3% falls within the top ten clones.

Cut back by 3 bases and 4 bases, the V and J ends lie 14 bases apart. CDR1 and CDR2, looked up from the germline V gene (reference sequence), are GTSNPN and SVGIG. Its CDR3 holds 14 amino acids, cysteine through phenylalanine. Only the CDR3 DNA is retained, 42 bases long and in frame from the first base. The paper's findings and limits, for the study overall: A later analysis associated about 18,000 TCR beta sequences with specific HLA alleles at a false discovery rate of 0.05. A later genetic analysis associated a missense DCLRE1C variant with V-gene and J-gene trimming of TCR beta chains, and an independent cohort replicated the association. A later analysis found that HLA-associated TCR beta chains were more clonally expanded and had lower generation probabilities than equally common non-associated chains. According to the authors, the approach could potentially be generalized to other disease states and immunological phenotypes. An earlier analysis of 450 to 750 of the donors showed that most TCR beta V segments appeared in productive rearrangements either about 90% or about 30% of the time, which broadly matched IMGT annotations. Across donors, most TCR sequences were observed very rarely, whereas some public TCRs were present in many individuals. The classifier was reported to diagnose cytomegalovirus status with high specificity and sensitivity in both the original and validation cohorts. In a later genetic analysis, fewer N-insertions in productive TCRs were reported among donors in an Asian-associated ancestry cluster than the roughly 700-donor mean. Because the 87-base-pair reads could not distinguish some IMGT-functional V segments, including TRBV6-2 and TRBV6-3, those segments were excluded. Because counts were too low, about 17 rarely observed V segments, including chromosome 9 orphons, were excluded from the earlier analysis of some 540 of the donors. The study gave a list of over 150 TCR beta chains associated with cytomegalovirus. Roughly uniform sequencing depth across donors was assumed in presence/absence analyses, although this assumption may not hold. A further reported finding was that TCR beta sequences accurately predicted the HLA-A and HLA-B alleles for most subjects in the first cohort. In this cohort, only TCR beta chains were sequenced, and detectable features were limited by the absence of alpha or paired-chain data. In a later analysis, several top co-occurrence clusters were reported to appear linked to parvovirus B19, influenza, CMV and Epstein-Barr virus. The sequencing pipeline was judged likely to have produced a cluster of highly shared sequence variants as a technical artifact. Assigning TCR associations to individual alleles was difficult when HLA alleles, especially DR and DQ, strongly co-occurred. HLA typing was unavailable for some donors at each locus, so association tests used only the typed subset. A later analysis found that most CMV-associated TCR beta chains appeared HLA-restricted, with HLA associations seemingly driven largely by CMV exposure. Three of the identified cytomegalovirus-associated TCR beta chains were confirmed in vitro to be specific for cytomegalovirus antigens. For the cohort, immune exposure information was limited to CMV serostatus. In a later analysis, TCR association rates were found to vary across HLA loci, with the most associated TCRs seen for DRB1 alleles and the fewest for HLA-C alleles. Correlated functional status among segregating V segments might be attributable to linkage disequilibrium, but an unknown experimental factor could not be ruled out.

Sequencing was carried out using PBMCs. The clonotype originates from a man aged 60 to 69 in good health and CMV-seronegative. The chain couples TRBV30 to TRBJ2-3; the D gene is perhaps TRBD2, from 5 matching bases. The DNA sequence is TGTGCCTGGAGCGCTGGACTGCAGCCAGATACGCAGTATTTT. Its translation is CAWSAGLQPDTQYF.